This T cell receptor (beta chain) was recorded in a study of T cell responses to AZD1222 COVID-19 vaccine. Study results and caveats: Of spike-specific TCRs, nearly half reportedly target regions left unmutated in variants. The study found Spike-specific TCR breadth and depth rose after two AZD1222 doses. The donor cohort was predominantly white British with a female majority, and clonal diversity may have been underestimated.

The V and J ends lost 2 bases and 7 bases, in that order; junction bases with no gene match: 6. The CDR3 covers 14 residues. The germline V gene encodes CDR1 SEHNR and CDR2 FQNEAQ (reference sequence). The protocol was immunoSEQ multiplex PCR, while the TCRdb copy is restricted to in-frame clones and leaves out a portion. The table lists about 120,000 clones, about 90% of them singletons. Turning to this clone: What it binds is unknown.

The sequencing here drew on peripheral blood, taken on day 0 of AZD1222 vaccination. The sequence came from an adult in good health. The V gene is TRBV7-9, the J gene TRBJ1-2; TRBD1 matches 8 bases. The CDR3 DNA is TGTGCCAGCAGCTTACTGACAGGGGAGGGTGGCTACACCTTC. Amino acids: CASSLLTGEGGYTF.